A single sample gave rise to the 21 T cell receptor beta chains below, sequenced in a study of somatic mutations in cytotoxic T cells in rheumatoid arthritis. The repertoire was sequenced with immunoSEQ multiplex PCR; TCRdb's copy has only in-frame clones and lacks some. The table has more than 20,000 clones, about 86% seen once. Material for sequencing was CD8+ T cells sorted from blood. These receptors all come from a woman between 45 and 65 years old in good health.

This chain links TRBV28 with TRBJ1-5; maybe TRBD1 (5 bases). This CDR3 is built from 15 residues. Germline V gene lookup returns CDR1 MDHEN and CDR2 SYDVKM. The V and J ends lost 6 bases and 3 bases respectively, with 15 bases between them. The CDR3 DNA reads TGTGCCAGCAGCCGGACGACGGGGGACAATCAGCCCCAGCATTTT. Translated: CASSRTTGDNQPQHF.

The rearrangement uses TRBV28 and TRBJ1-2; 7 nucleotides align to TRBD1. The V segment lost 3 bases and the J segment 5 bases; nucleotides outside the gene matches: 6. CDR3 length: 14 residues. The germline gives CDR1 MDHEN, CDR2 SYDVKM. Here the CDR3 DNA reads TGTGCCAGCAGTTTCCCCGGGACAGCGTATGGCTACACCTTC. This sequence encodes CASSFPGTAYGYTF.

This chain uses TRBV7-9 with TRBJ1-1; 7 nucleotides align to TRBD1. The CDR3 covers 16 residues. The V and J ends lost 4 bases and 1 base, in that order; junction bases with no gene match: 9. Germline loops: CDR1 SEHNR, CDR2 FQNEAQ (reference sequence). This chain's CDR3 is CASSSPGGRTNTEAFF. The CDR3 DNA reads as TGTGCCAGCAGCTCGCCAGGGGGGCGAACGAACACTGAAGCTTTCTTT.

The rearrangement uses TRBV25-1 and TRBJ1-1; D is perhaps TRBD1 (6 bases). V lost 8 bases to trimming and J lost 2 bases, with 12 bases between them. The CDR3 is 13 amino acids. Germline V gene data show CDR1 as MGHDK and CDR2 as SYGVNS. The chain's CDR3 is CASEGHLNTEAFF. For the CDR3, the DNA is TGTGCCAGCGAGGGACACCTTAACACTGAAGCTTTCTTT.

As DNA, the CDR3 is TGCGCCAGCAGCCTTCAGGACGGGTACAATGAGCAGTTCTTC. Translated, it gives CASSLQDGYNEQFF. The chain carries TRBV4-3 and TRBJ2-1; D is undetermined. Germline V gene lookup returns CDR1 LGHNA and CDR2 YSLEER. CDR3 length: 14 residues. Trimming pared 4 bases from V and 4 bases from J, leaving 11 bases between.

V is TRBV4-3 and J is TRBJ2-3; 7 positions agree with TRBD1. The length of the CDR3 is 15 residues. Losses at the gene ends were 1 base for V and 2 bases for J; bases not matched to a gene: 3. Germline CDR1 and CDR2: LGHNA and YSLEER. The chain's CDR3 is CASSQGTGVTDTQYF. The CDR3 DNA sequence: TGCGCCAGCAGCCAAGGCACAGGGGTCACAGATACGCAGTATTTT.

J is TRBJ2-5 and V is TRBV11-1, with D perhaps TRBD2 (6 bases). The CDR3 covers 13 residues. V was pared by 6 bases and J by 4 bases, with 12 bases between. The germline V gene encodes CDR1 SGHAT and CDR2 FQDESV (reference sequence). CDR3 nucleotides: TGTGCCAGCAGGCATGCCGGGGGAGAGACCCAGTACTTC. It is translated as CASRHAGGETQYF. Based on the CDR3 plus reference TRBV11-1 and TRBJ2-5, the full variable domain is EAEVAQSPRYKITEKSQAVAFWCDPISGHATLYWYRQILGQGPELLVQFQDESVVDDSQLPKDRFSAERLKGVDSTLKIQPAELGDSAMYLCASRHAGGETQYFGPGTRLLVL.

The V and J genes are TRBV4-3 and TRBJ2-1; TRBD1 agrees at 11 bases. CDR1 is LGHNA, CDR2 YSLEER, per germline. The V and J ends lost 0 bases and 3 bases, in that order; junction bases with no gene match: 1. The CDR3 loop spans 16 amino acids. CDR3 sequence: CASSQDGTGGYNEQFF. DNA of the CDR3: TGCGCCAGCAGCCAAGATGGGACAGGGGGCTACAATGAGCAGTTCTTC.

V and J are TRBV5-1 and TRBJ2-5, with 9 positions matching TRBD1. This CDR3 has 14 amino acids. The V gene's germline CDR1 is SGHRS and CDR2 YFSETQ. The ends lost 4 bases at V and 4 bases at J; junction bases unmatched: 5. The CDR3 coding sequence is TGCGCCAGCAGCGAGGGACAGGGACGAGAGACCCAGTACTTC. Residues: CASSEGQGRETQYF.

The CDR3 nucleotides read TGTGCCAGCAGCGACGGGGCCTTAGGGTCCTACAATGAGCAGTTCTTC. Its translation is CASSDGALGSYNEQFF. The chain couples TRBV7-2 to TRBJ2-1; D is possibly TRBD1 or TRBD2 (5 bases each). This CDR3 has 16 residues. Trimming took off 5 bases at V and 1 base at J, with 15 bases between the two ends. The germline V gene has CDR1 SGHTA and CDR2 FQGNSA. Combining the CDR3 with reference TRBV7-2 and TRBJ2-1 gives the whole variable domain GAGVSQSPSNKVTEKGKDVELRCDPISGHTALYWYRQSLGQGLEFLIYFQGNSAPDKSGLPSDRFSAERTGGSVSTLTIQRTQQEDSAVYLCASSDGALGSYNEQFFGPGTRLTVL.

The CDR3 DNA reads as TGTGCCAGCAGCGCAGGGGGATCGAACACTGAAGCTTTCTTT. It specifies CASSAGGSNTEAFF. The V and J genes are TRBV7-9 and TRBJ1-1; 7 nucleotides line up with TRBD1. J lost 1 base, V lost 5 bases, and 4 bases had no gene match. This CDR3 has 14 residues. Per the germline V gene, CDR1 is SEHNR and CDR2 is FQNEAQ (reference sequence).

The chain joins TRBV27 to TRBJ1-6, with D perhaps TRBD1 (5 bases). This CDR3 comprises 17 residues. CDR1 and CDR2 (germline): MNHEY, SMNVEV (reference sequence). V lost 3 bases and J 10 bases, leaving 22 bases between the germline ends. Here the CDR3 DNA reads TGTGCCAGCAGTTTCGCCGCAGACCGAAATTGGGACTCACCCCTCCACTTT. This sequence encodes CASSFAADRNWDSPLHF.

The gene calls are TRBV7-6 and TRBJ2-3; weak D call: TRBD2 (6 bases). Germline V lookup: CDR1 SGHVS, CDR2 FNYEAQ. This CDR3 contains 14 residues. V lost 3 bases to trimming and J lost 2 bases, with 9 bases between them. The CDR3 reads CASSFSGSTDTQYF. Here the CDR3 DNA reads TGTGCCAGCAGCTTTAGCGGTTCCACAGATACGCAGTATTTT.

Only a few counts were recorded for this clone. V gene TRBV4-3 combines with J gene TRBJ1-1; D unresolved. This CDR3 has 15 residues. V was shortened by 0 bases and J by 0 bases, with 8 bases between the two germline ends. Germline V gene sequence: CDR1 LGHNA, CDR2 YSLEER. Here the CDR3 reads CASSQDGRLNTEAFF. In DNA, the CDR3 is TGCGCCAGCAGCCAAGATGGACGGCTGAACACTGAAGCTTTCTTT.

There are a few counts of this clone. The rearrangement links TRBV2 to TRBJ1-4, with D unresolved. The germline gives CDR1 SNHLY, CDR2 FYNNEI. V lost 5 bases and J lost 4, with 17 bases in between. The CDR3 is 16 amino acids. Here the CDR3 DNA reads TGTGCCAGCAGTTATACTGGACCGTCGAGTAATGAAAAACTGTTTTTT. Its protein product is CASSYTGPSSNEKLFF.

This rearrangement joins TRBV4-3 to TRBJ1-3; no clear D. Germline V gene sequence: CDR1 LGHNA, CDR2 YSLEER. The CDR3 is made up of 15 amino acids. V lost 0 bases, J lost 3 bases, and 9 bases lay in between. The CDR3 DNA reads as TGCGCCAGCAGCCAAGATCAGTATAGTGGAAACACCATATATTTT. Translating it yields CASSQDQYSGNTIYF.

V and J are TRBV6-1 and TRBJ2-2; TRBD1 might be the D (5 bases). Germline values: CDR1 MNHNS, CDR2 SASEGT. Between the trimmed V and J ends, which lost 1 base and 6 bases, there was a span of 15 bases. The CDR3 is 16 residues long. CDR3 sequence reads: CASSEGGRAMAGELFF. The DNA for the CDR3 is TGTGCCAGCAGTGAAGGTGGCAGGGCTATGGCCGGGGAGCTGTTTTTT.

The V and J genes are TRBV7-6 and TRBJ2-2, with 8 bases lining up with TRBD2. The V gene's germline CDR1 is SGHVS and CDR2 FNYEAQ. The V segment lost 1 base and the J segment 3 bases; nucleotides outside the gene matches: 1. The CDR3 contains 15 residues. The CDR3 bases are TGTGCCAGCAGCTTAGTGCGGGGGGACACCGGGGAGCTGTTTTTT. The encoded protein is CASSLVRGDTGELFF. Drawing the rest from reference TRBV7-6 and TRBJ2-2, the complete variable domain is GAGVSQSPRYKVTKRGQDVALRCDPISGHVSLYWYRQALGQGPEFLTYFNYEAQQDKSGLPNDRFSAERPEGSISTLTIQRTEQRDSAMYRCASSLVRGDTGELFFGEGSRLTVL.

V gene TRBV4-2 combines with J gene TRBJ1-3; tentative D call: TRBD1 (5 bases). The V gene lost 1 base and the J gene lost 7 bases, with 14 bases spanning the gap. CDR1 and CDR2 from the germline V gene are LGHNA and YNFKEQ. This CDR3 contains 15 residues. The CDR3, as DNA: TGTGCCAGCAGCCAAGCTAGAGGGGACTCGAACACCATATATTTT. Protein: CASSQARGDSNTIYF.

The chain is built from TRBV7-2 and TRBJ1-3; tentative D call: TRBD1 (6 bases). Trimming took off 5 bases at V and 1 base at J, with 18 bases between the two ends. The CDR3 sequence is 17 residues long. The V gene's germline CDR1 is SGHTA and CDR2 FQGNSA. CDR3 in DNA: TGTGCCAGCAGCCCCCTAAGGGGGAGTCAATCTGGAAACACCATATATTTT. This sequence encodes CASSPLRGSQSGNTIYF.

The gene calls are TRBV6-5 and TRBJ1-3, with D unresolved. V shed 5 bases and J shed 1 base, with 12 bases lying between them. CDR3 size: 15 residues. From germline, CDR1 is MNHEY and CDR2 SVGAGI. The CDR3 loop is CASSLDPTSGNTIYF. In DNA form, the CDR3 reads TGTGCCAGCAGTCTGGACCCGACTTCTGGAAACACCATATATTTT.